This T cell receptor (beta chain) comes out of a study of blood T cell repertoires in COVID-19 (dated by TCRdb to about 2020). At the level of the whole study: Samples from collaborators originated in the United States, Italy and Spain and spanned both the acute and convalescent phases of COVID-19. Nearly every sample came with metadata listing a de-identified subject ID, COVID-19 status, age in years and sex. Samples came from the ongoing ImmuneRACE study (first 160 participants) plus 1,254 subjects from 6 global collaborators. Where HLA class I and class II types were available, the types were taken from metadata supplied by the sample provider, not from assay-based typing. Subjects who had been exposed to COVID-19, were actively infected with it, or had recovered from it provided the deeply sampled blood TCRbeta repertoires that made up the dataset. A freely available public database, intended as a resource for researchers studying the immune response to SARS-CoV-2, is where the repertoires were released. The material from the prospective study consisted of cDNA or gDNA derived from T cells, B-cell-depleted T cells, or PBMCs. The study at large found these results: Clinical and demographic metadata were provided uncurated, with the amount varying by source and participant.

TCRbeta CDR3 regions were amplified from genomic DNA using the immunoSEQ Assay, a bias-controlled multiplex PCR. The published analysis was carried out like this. The number of nucleated cells in each sample was estimated by amplification of reference gene primers within the assay. To quantify the absolute abundance of each unique TCRbeta CDR3 rearrangement, sequence reads were collapsed and filtered. Productive Simpson clonality was computed per sample as the square root of Simpson's diversity index over productive rearrangements. TCRdb obtained this table from immuneACCESS and retained in-frame rearrangements with V and J assigned. These tables miss some clones; where compared with another copy, unresolved V genes account for less than half of the shortfall, and the remainder is unexplained. V, J and clone size reflect that table, while D and trimming were determined from the DNA. The sample data list around 320,000 clones, and about 91% of these were observed just once. Clones ranked in the top ten supply over 6% of the sample.

As to this clone: No cognate antigen has been identified for it. Base qualities were left out, and no much larger clone turns up one base away.

There are 14 amino acids in the CDR3, from cysteine to phenylalanine inclusive. Just the 42-base CDR3 DNA is kept, in frame starting at base 1. V and J are truncated by 1 base and 5 bases respectively, leaving an intervening sequence of 11 bases. In the germline V gene, CDR1 corresponds to MGHRA and CDR2 to YSYEKL. Samples from volunteer blood donors who had recovered from COVID-19 were contributed by a second Seattle source. The collaborating institutions used their own protocols to collect whole blood in K2EDTA tubes. Collaborator samples were shipped for TCRbeta analysis as frozen whole blood, isolated PBMCs, or DNA extracted from either sample type.

Sample: peripheral blood. The chain joins TRBV4-1 to TRBJ1-1; the D gene assignment is ambiguous. The TCR originated in a woman in her 30s who had recovered from COVID-19. CDR3 sequence: CASSQGPLRTEAFF. The sequenced DNA: TGCGCCAGCAGCCAAGGCCCCCTACGGACTGAAGCTTTCTTT.